This T cell receptor beta chain was observed in a study of shared clonotypes between healthy human individuals. Across the whole study: Three plates were used per donor for CD4 naive, three for CD4 memory, two for CD8 naive and one for CD8 memory.

This CDR3 spans 15 amino acids. Per germline, CDR1 MNHEY and CDR2 SVGAGI. V was clipped by 2 bases and J by 0 bases, with 10 bases between them. Over several immunoSEQ plates, each subset's genomic DNA was distributed in even portions. The method was immunoSEQ multiplex PCR; TCRdb's version includes in-frame clones alone and lacks a portion of them. The sample contains approximately 500,000 clones, roughly 95% of which appear only once. As concerns this clone: Its matching antigen is unknown.

Study-level points and caveats: Across a handful of donors, naive CD4 shared around 5.3%, naive CD8 3% to 3.5%, memory CD4 roughly 2.4%, memory CD8 0.4% to 0.5%.

The rearrangement links TRBV6-5 to TRBJ1-1; unclear D gene. The sequenced material came from naive CD4+ T cells sorted from blood. Subset defined: CD45RA+ positively selected. The sequence was collected from a woman aged 25-40 years in good health. The CDR3, as DNA: TGTGCCAGCAGTTACATGGAGCCGGTGAACACTGAAGCTTTCTTT. This gives the protein CASSYMEPVNTEAFF.